A single sample is the source of the 31 T cell receptor beta chains below, sequenced in a study of T cell responses to AZD1222 COVID-19 vaccine. Method: immunoSEQ multiplex PCR; TCRdb's copy keeps in-frame clones and lacks some. The repertoire has roughly 130,000 clones, around 90% of them found once; the top ten carry about 19%. Sequenced material: peripheral blood, taken on day 0 of MenACWY control vaccination. These receptors all stem from an adult in good health.

The chain couples TRBV5-1 to TRBJ1-1; D remains ambiguous. V was pared by 1 base and J by 1 base, with 5 bases between. The length of the CDR3 is 13 residues. Germline-derived CDR1 and CDR2 are SGHRS and YFSETQ. The CDR3 bases are TGCGCCAGCAGCTTGTCAGAGAACACTGAAGCTTTCTTT. Translated, it gives CASSLSENTEAFF. Complete variable domain (other parts from reference TRBV5-1 and TRBJ1-1): KAGVTQTPRYLIKTRGQQVTLSCSPISGHRSVSWYQQTPGQGLQFLFEYFSETQRNKGNFPGRFSGRQFSNSRSEMNVSTLELGDSALYLCASSLSENTEAFFGQGTRLTVV.

The chain is built from TRBV6-2 or TRBV6-3 and TRBJ2-7; TRBD1 is a possible D gene (6 bases). Trimming pared 1 base from V and 0 bases from J, leaving 10 bases between. The germline V gene has CDR1 MNHEY and CDR2 SVGEGT. The CDR3 contains 15 residues. The CDR3 here is CASSYWGQSSYEQYF. The CDR3, as DNA: TGTGCCAGCAGTTACTGGGGACAATCCTCCTACGAGCAGTACTTC.

The chain carries TRBV4-1 and TRBJ1-2, with D possibly TRBD1 on 6 matching bases. The germline gives CDR1 MGHRA, CDR2 YSYEKL. V dropped 0 bases and J dropped 5 bases, with 7 bases sitting between them. The CDR3 totals 13 residues. DNA of the CDR3: TGCGCCAGCAGCCAAGACAGGGGATATGGCTACACCTTC. This codes for CASSQDRGYGYTF.

The chain is built from TRBV6-5 and TRBJ2-3, with a tentative D call TRBD2 (5 bases). Germline CDR1 is MNHEY and CDR2 is SVGAGI. Trimming shortened V by 6 bases and J by 7 bases, and 17 bases separated the two germline ends. This CDR3 region has 14 residues. Written as DNA, the CDR3 is TGTGCCAGCAGCCCCTGGGGAGTATCAAATACGCAGTATTTT. Its protein is CASSPWGVSNTQYF.

The table lists this clone with a count of one. The rearrangement links TRBV3-1 (or the pseudogene TRBV3-2) to TRBJ1-2; no clear D gene. CDR1 LGHDT and CDR2 YNNKEL come from the germline V gene (reference sequence). Between the trimmed V and J ends, which lost 3 bases and 4 bases, there was a span of 15 bases. The CDR3 runs 15 residues. The CDR3 loop is CASSQRAGQVYGYTF. The CDR3 DNA sequence: TGTGCCAGCAGCCAGAGAGCGGGTCAGGTCTATGGCTACACCTTC.

The V and J genes are TRBV4-2 and TRBJ1-1; D remains unclear. CDR1 is LGHNA, CDR2 YNFKEQ, per germline. V was trimmed by 0 bases and J by 2 bases, leaving 13 bases between them. The CDR3 loop spans 16 amino acids. Here the CDR3 reads CASSQDREGRNTEAFF. CDR3 nucleotide sequence: TGTGCCAGCAGCCAAGATCGGGAGGGAAGAAACACTGAAGCTTTCTTT.

The chain joins TRBV7-3 to TRBJ2-5, with TRBD2 matching over 7 bases. With V trimmed by 2 bases and J by 4 bases, 1 base remained unmatched. Per the germline V gene, CDR1 is SGHTA and CDR2 is FQGTGA. The CDR3 contains 13 residues. The CDR3: CASSLSGGETQYF. For the CDR3, the DNA is TGTGCCAGCAGCTTATCGGGAGGAGAGACCCAGTACTTC.

This chain connects TRBV5-5 to TRBJ1-2; D perhaps matches TRBD1 (5 bases). CDR1 SGHKS and CDR2 YYEKEE come from the germline V gene (reference sequence). Trimming stripped 1 base from V and 8 bases from J, with 12 bases between. The length of the CDR3 is 13 residues. The CDR3 is CASSLSWGEGYTF. DNA for the CDR3: TGTGCCAGCAGCTTGTCTTGGGGGGAAGGCTACACCTTC.

The chain uses TRBV9 and TRBJ1-3; 8 bases fit TRBD1. Trimming at V came to 4 bases and at J to 3 bases, leaving 6 bases not matched to a gene. This CDR3 region has 15 residues. Germline loops: CDR1 SGDLS, CDR2 YYNGEE. For the CDR3, the DNA is TGTGCCAGCAGCTCAAAGGACAGGGTTGGAAACACCATATATTTT. Translating it yields CASSSKDRVGNTIYF.

The rearrangement uses TRBV7-2 and TRBJ1-3; D might be TRBD1 (6 bases). Trimming took off 5 bases at V and 4 bases at J, with 15 bases between the two ends. CDR1 and CDR2 from the germline V gene are SGHTA and FQGNSA. The CDR3 totals 15 residues. The CDR3 nucleotides are TGTGCCAGCAGCCTGTTACAGGGAATCGGAAACACCATATATTTT. Translating it yields CASSLLQGIGNTIYF.

The chain employs TRBV19 and TRBJ2-7; D may be TRBD1 (6 bases). The germline CDR1 and CDR2 sequences are LNHDA and SQIVND (reference sequence). CDR3 length: 16 residues. Trimming removed 5 bases at V and 7 bases at J, with 24 bases between. The CDR3 region has the DNA TGTGCCAGTAGTGTTTCCCTTAGACAGGAATCCTTGGAGCAGTACTTC. Its protein is CASSVSLRQESLEQYF.

V usage is TRBV6-5 and J usage is TRBJ1-5; maybe TRBD1 (6 bases). The V and J ends lost 5 bases and 3 bases respectively, with 8 bases between them. The CDR3 totals 13 residues. Germline lookup yields CDR1 MNHEY and CDR2 SVGAGI. CDR3 amino acids: CASSTGNNQPQHF. CDR3 nucleotides: TGTGCCAGCAGTACAGGGAACAATCAGCCCCAGCATTTT.

The genes are TRBV2 and TRBJ1-3, with D uncertain. The germline gives CDR1 SNHLY, CDR2 FYNNEI. The V end lost 4 bases, the J end lost 4 bases, and 8 bases lay between the germline ends. This CDR3 is built from 13 residues. The CDR3 bases are TGTGCCAGCAGTGGGGGTATAGGAAACACCATATATTTT. Translated: CASSGGIGNTIYF.

The chain recombines TRBV4-2 with TRBJ2-7; TRBD1 agrees at 9 bases. Germline CDR1 is LGHNA and CDR2 is YNFKEQ. The CDR3 runs to 15 residues. The V segment lost 3 bases and the J segment 3 bases; nucleotides outside the gene matches: 6. The CDR3 DNA sequence: TGTGCCAGCAGCCATCAGGGGGACAGGGACTACGAGCAGTACTTC. This sequence encodes CASSHQGDRDYEQYF.

This clone occurred a few times. This sequence joins TRBV5-6 and TRBJ1-1; 7 positions match TRBD1. Per germline, CDR1 SGHDT and CDR2 YYEEEE. The CDR3 has 15 amino acids. The trim removed 0 bases at V and 2 bases at J, leaving 4 bases unmatched. This CDR3 is CASSLGDRVNTEAFF. CDR3 in DNA: TGTGCCAGCAGCTTGGGCGACAGGGTCAACACTGAAGCTTTCTTT. The full variable domain, its missing parts supplied by reference TRBV5-6 and TRBJ1-1, is DAGVTQSPTHLIKTRGQQVTLRCSPKSGHDTVSWYQQALGQGPQFIFQYYEEEERQRGNFPDRFSGHQFPNYSSELNVNALLLGDSALYLCASSLGDRVNTEAFFGQGTRLTVV.

The V gene is TRBV28, the J gene TRBJ1-5; 11 nucleotides match TRBD1. CDR1 and CDR2 (germline): MDHEN, SYDVKM. The CDR3 has 15 amino acids. V lost 4 bases and J lost 8; bases outside the gene matches: 7. CDR3 nucleotides: TGTGCCAGCAGTTCCTGGGACAGGGGGATGAAGCCCCAGCATTTT. It specifies CASSSWDRGMKPQHF.

The chain carries TRBV19 and TRBJ2-1; D unclear. The CDR3 runs to 13 residues. Between the trimmed V and J ends, which lost 1 base and 2 bases, there was a span of 3 bases. CDR1 and CDR2 from the germline V gene are LNHDA and SQIVND (reference sequence). The CDR3 reads CASSIGAYNEQFF. The CDR3 nucleotides read TGTGCCAGTAGTATAGGCGCCTACAATGAGCAGTTCTTC.

In this sample, this clone turned up once. This chain connects TRBV13 to TRBJ2-5; no reliable D call. Germline lookup yields CDR1 PRHDT and CDR2 FYEKMQ (reference sequence). V lost 2 bases, J lost 1 base, and 8 bases lay in between. The CDR3 spans 14 residues. This CDR3 is CASSLRAVQETQYF. The DNA of the CDR3 is TGTGCCAGCAGCTTAAGGGCAGTCCAAGAGACCCAGTACTTC.

The chain uses TRBV30 and TRBJ1-1; no clear D gene. Germline V gene data show CDR1 as GTSNPN and CDR2 as SVGIG (reference sequence). Trimming removed 3 bases from V and 4 bases from J, with 9 bases in between. The CDR3 consists of 12 residues. This CDR3 is CAWRRRSTEAFF. CDR3 sequence (DNA): TGTGCCTGGAGAAGGCGGAGCACTGAAGCTTTCTTT.

This chain uses TRBV5-4 with TRBJ1-6, with D possibly TRBD1 on 5 matching bases. Between the trimmed V and J ends, which lost 2 bases and 7 bases, there was a span of 13 bases. The CDR3 loop spans 15 amino acids. The germline V gene has CDR1 SGHNT and CDR2 YYREEE (reference sequence). CDR3 in DNA: TGTGCCAGCAGCTTTACCACGAGGGGCAATTCACCCCTCCACTTT. This gives the protein CASSFTTRGNSPLHF.

The chain joins TRBV9 to TRBJ2-1; 9 nucleotides match TRBD2. The CDR3 is 17 amino acids. With 4 bases clipped from V and 4 bases from J, the junction kept 12 bases outside the gene matches. Germline CDR1 is SGDLS and CDR2 is YYNGEE. The CDR3 DNA reads TGTGCCAGCAGCAAATTAGTTATAGCGGGGGCGTACAATGAGCAGTTCTTC. It translates to CASSKLVIAGAYNEQFF. The complete variable domain, with remaining parts taken from reference TRBV9 and TRBJ2-1, reads DSGVTQTPKHLITATGQRVTLRCSPRSGDLSVYWYQQSLDQGLQFLIQYYNGEERAKGNILERFSAQQFPDLHSELNLSSLELGDSALYFCASSKLVIAGAYNEQFFGPGTRLTVL.

The CDR3, as DNA: TGTGCCAGCAGTTTATCGGGGGAAGAGACCCAGTACTTC. Translation gives CASSLSGEETQYF. The chain employs TRBV28 and TRBJ2-5, with a weak D call TRBD2 (6 bases). The CDR3 is 13 amino acids. Germline CDR1 reads MDHEN; CDR2 reads SYDVKM. V was cut by 1 base and J by 3 bases, with 6 bases left in between.

This chain links TRBV6-5 with TRBJ2-7; possibly TRBD1 or TRBD2 for D (5 bases each). The CDR3 covers 14 residues. The V gene's germline CDR1 is MNHEY and CDR2 SVGAGI. Trimming removed 6 bases from V and 3 bases from J, with 15 bases in between. CDR3 DNA: TGTGCCAGCAGCCTAAGGGAGACAGACTACGAGCAGTACTTC. This translates into CASSLRETDYEQYF.

In this sample, this clone turned up a few times. V gene TRBV5-1 combines with J gene TRBJ1-3, with D hard to call. CDR3 length equals 15 residues. The V end was cut by 0 bases, the J end by 0 bases, with 7 bases between. CDR1 is SGHRS, CDR2 YFSETQ, per germline. This CDR3 reads CASSLGQNSGNTIYF. CDR3 nucleotides: TGCGCCAGCAGCTTGGGACAAAACTCTGGAAACACCATATATTTT.

The V and J genes are TRBV28 and TRBJ2-3; D might be TRBD2 (6 bases). Germline lookup yields CDR1 MDHEN and CDR2 SYDVKM. V lost 5 bases and J lost 2, with 17 bases in between. The length of the CDR3 is 16 residues. The CDR3 loop is CASSNLARGTTDTQYF. The CDR3 DNA sequence: TGTGCCAGCAGTAACCTAGCGAGAGGGACCACAGATACGCAGTATTTT.

The V call is TRBV2, the J call TRBJ2-7, with 12 bases fitting TRBD2. Germline CDR1 and CDR2: SNHLY and FYNNEI. V was pared by 1 base and J by 0 bases, with 1 base of the junction left unmatched. This CDR3 is 16 amino acids long. The CDR3 nucleotides read TGTGCCAGCAGTGAAGGGGGACTAGCGGGCTCCTACGAGCAGTACTTC. Encoded protein: CASSEGGLAGSYEQYF.

J is TRBJ2-2 and V is TRBV5-4, with D perhaps TRBD2 (5 bases). The length of the CDR3 is 16 residues. In germline, CDR1 is SGHNT, CDR2 YYREEE (reference sequence). Trimming pared 1 base from V and 1 base from J, leaving 11 bases between. The CDR3 reads CASSLPEDLNTGELFF. The CDR3 nucleotides read TGTGCCAGCAGCTTGCCCGAGGACTTGAACACCGGGGAGCTGTTTTTT. The variable domain in full, completed from reference TRBV5-4 and TRBJ2-2, reads ETGVTQSPTHLIKTRGQQVTLRCSSQSGHNTVSWYQQALGQGPQFIFQYYREEENGRGNFPPRFSGLQFPNYSSELNVNALELDDSALYLCASSLPEDLNTGELFFGEGSRLTVL.

The chain links TRBV5-1 to TRBJ1-2; TRBD1 might be the D (6 bases). This CDR3 is 13 amino acids long. V was pared by 4 bases and J by 2 bases, with 9 bases between. Germline V gives CDR1 SGHRS, CDR2 YFSETQ. This CDR3 reads CASSKGQNYGYTF. Here the CDR3 DNA reads TGCGCCAGCAGCAAAGGACAGAACTATGGCTACACCTTC.

The V call is TRBV30, the J call TRBJ2-1; 7 positions match TRBD1. Germline CDR1 and CDR2: GTSNPN and SVGIG (reference sequence). V gave up 3 bases and J gave up 6 bases; unmatched junction bases: 14. CDR3 length: 16 residues. CDR3 DNA: TGTGCCTGGAGAGCTCAAGCCGGGACAGCAGTCAATGAGCAGTTCTTC. Translated: CAWRAQAGTAVNEQFF.

The V call is TRBV9, the J call TRBJ2-1, with TRBD2 matching 16 bases. Germline CDR1 SGDLS, CDR2 YYNGEE. J gave up 2 bases and V 0 bases, and 8 bases lay outside the gene matches. This CDR3 contains 20 residues. CDR3 protein: CASSVVTGGLAGGTYNEQFF. In DNA, the CDR3 is TGTGCCAGCAGCGTAGTGACCGGGGGACTAGCGGGAGGGACCTACAATGAGCAGTTCTTC.

V is TRBV28 and J is TRBJ1-5; 9 positions agree with TRBD1. Germline values: CDR1 MDHEN, CDR2 SYDVKM. This CDR3 comprises 16 residues. J was trimmed by 3 bases and V by 5 bases; bases with no gene match: 8. The CDR3 DNA is TGTGCCAGCAGTCCCTCCGGGACAGGGATCAATCAGCCCCAGCATTTT. The encoded protein is CASSPSGTGINQPQHF.